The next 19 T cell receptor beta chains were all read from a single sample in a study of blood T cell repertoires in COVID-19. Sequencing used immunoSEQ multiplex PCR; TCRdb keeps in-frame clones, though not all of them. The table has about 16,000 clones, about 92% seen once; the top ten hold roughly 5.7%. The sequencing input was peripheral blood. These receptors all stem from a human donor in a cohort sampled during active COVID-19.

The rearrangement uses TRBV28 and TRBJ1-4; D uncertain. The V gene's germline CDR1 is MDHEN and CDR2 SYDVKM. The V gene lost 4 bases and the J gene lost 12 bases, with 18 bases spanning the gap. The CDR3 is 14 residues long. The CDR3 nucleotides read TGTGCCAGCAGTTCGGGAGACAAGTTGGTTGAACTGTTTTTT. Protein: CASSSGDKLVELFF.

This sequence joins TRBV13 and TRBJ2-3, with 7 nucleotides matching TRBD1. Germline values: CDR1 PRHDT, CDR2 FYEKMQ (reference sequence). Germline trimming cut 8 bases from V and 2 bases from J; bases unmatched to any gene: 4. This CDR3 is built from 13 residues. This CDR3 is CASSGTVTDTQYF. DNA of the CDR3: TGTGCCAGCTCCGGGACAGTCACAGATACGCAGTATTTT.

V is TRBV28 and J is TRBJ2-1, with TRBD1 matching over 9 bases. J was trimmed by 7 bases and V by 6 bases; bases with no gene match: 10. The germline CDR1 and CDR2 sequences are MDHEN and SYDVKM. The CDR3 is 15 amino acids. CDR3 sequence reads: CASRETGGPGNEQFF. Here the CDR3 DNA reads TGTGCCAGCAGGGAGACAGGGGGTCCCGGGAATGAGCAGTTCTTC.

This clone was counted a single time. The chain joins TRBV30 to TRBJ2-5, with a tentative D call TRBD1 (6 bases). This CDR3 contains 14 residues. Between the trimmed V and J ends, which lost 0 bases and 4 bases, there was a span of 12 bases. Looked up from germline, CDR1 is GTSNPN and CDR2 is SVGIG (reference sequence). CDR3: CAWSVRWGLETQYF. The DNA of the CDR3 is TGTGCCTGGAGTGTACGATGGGGGCTAGAGACCCAGTACTTC. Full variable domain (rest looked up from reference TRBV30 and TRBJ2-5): SQTIHQWPATLVQPVGSPLSLECTVEGTSNPNLYWYRQAAGRGLQLLFYSVGIGQISSEVPQNLSASRPQDRQFILSSKKLLLSDSGFYLCAWSVRWGLETQYFGPGTRLLVL.

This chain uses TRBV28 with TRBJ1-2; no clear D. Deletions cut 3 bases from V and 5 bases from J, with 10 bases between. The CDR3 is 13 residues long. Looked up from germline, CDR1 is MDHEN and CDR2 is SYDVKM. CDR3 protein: CASSFQALYGYTF. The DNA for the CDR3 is TGTGCCAGCAGTTTCCAGGCACTTTATGGCTACACCTTC.

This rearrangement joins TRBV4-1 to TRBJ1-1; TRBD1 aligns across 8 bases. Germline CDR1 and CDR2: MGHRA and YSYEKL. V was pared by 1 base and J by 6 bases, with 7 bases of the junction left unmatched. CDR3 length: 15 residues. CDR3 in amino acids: CASSQADRVGAEAFF. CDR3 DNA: TGCGCCAGCAGCCAAGCGGACAGGGTGGGCGCTGAAGCTTTCTTT.

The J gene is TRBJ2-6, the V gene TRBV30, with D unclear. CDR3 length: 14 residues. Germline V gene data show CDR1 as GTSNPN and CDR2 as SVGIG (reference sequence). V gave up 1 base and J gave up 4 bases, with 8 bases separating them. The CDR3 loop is CAWSELAGANVLTF. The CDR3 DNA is TGTGCCTGGAGTGAACTTGCCGGGGCCAACGTCCTGACTTTC.

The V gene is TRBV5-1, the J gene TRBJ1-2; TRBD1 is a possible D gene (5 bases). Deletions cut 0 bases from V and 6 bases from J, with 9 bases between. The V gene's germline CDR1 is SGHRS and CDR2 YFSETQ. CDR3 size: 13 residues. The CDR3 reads CASSLGGLNGYTF. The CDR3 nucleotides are TGCGCCAGCAGCTTGGGGGGACTCAATGGCTACACCTTC.

The CDR3: CASSLSGQALTLSQYF. The DNA of the CDR3 is TGTGCCAGCAGCTTATCTGGCCAGGCCCTAACCCTATCGCAGTACTTC. The chain employs TRBV11-2 and TRBJ2-7; D is unclear. The V end was cut by 2 bases, the J end by 9 bases, with 23 bases between. CDR3 length equals 16 residues. Germline loops: CDR1 SGHAT, CDR2 FQNNGV.

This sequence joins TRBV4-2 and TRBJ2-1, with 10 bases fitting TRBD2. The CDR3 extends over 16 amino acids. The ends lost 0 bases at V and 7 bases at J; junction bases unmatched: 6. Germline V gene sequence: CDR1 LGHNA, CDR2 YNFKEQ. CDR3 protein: CASSQDMTSGPNEQFF. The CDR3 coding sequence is TGTGCCAGCAGCCAAGATATGACTAGCGGGCCTAATGAGCAGTTCTTC.

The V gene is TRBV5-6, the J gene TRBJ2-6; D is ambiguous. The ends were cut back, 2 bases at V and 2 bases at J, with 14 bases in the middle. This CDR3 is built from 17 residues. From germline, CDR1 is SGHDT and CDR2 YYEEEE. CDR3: CASSFDNPLTGANVLTF. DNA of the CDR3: TGTGCCAGCAGCTTCGACAACCCGCTAACTGGGGCCAACGTCCTGACTTTC.

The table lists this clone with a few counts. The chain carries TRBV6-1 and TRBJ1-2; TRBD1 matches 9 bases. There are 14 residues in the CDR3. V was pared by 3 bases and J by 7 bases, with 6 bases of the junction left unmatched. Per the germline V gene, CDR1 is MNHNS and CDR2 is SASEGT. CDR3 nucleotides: TGTGCCAGCAGTGATTGGGACAGGGATATTGGCTACACCTTC. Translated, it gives CASSDWDRDIGYTF.

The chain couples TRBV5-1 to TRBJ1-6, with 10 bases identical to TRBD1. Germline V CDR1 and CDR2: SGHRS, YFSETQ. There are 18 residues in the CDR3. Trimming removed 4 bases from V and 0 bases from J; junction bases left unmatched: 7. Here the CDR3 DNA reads TGCGCCAGCAGCCCGAGGACAGGGGGGAGCTCCTATAATTCACCCCTCCACTTT. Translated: CASSPRTGGSSYNSPLHF.

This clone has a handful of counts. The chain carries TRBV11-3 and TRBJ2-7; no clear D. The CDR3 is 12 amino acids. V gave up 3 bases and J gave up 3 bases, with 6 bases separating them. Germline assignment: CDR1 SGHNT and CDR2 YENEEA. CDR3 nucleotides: TGTGCCAGCAGCTTGACTGACTACGAGCAGTACTTC. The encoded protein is CASSLTDYEQYF.

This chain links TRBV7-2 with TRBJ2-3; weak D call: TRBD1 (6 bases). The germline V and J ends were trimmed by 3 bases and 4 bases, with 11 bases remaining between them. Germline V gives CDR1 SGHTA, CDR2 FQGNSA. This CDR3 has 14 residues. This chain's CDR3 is CASSLGRGPDTQYF. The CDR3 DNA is TGTGCCAGCAGCTTGGGCAGGGGCCCAGATACGCAGTATTTT.

The CDR3 nucleotides read TGTGCCAGCAGCTTACTCAGCTCCTACAATGAGCAGTTCTTC. It specifies CASSLLSSYNEQFF. This chain uses TRBV7-9 with TRBJ2-1; D is unresolved. Germline CDR1 reads SEHNR; CDR2 reads FQNEAQ (reference sequence). The V end was cut by 2 bases, the J end by 0 bases, with 5 bases between. The CDR3 is 14 residues long.

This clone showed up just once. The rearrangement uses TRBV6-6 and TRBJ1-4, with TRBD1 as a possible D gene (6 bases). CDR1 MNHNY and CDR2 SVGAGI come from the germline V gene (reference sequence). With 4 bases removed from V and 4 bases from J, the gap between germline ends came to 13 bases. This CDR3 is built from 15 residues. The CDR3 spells CASSLRGALNEKLFF. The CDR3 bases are TGTGCCAGCAGTTTACGGGGGGCCCTTAATGAAAAACTGTTTTTT.

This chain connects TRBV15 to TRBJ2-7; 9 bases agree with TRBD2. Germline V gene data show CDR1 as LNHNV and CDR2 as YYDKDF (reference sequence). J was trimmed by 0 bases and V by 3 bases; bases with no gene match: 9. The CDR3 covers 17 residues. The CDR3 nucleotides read TGTGCCACCAGCAGGGACGGGGCGACTAGCGGCTCCTACGAGCAGTACTTC. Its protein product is CATSRDGATSGSYEQYF.

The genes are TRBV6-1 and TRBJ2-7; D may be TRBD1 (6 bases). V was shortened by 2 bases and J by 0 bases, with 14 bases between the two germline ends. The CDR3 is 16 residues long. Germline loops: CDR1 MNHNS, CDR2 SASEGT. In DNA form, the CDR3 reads TGTGCCAGCAGTGAACTAGGGACACTAAGCTCCTACGAGCAGTACTTC. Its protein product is CASSELGTLSSYEQYF.